Given below is one T cell receptor (beta chain) in context. This clone has just a few counts. Its target antigen remains unknown. No base-level quality is on record; no much larger clone is a single base apart. Other DNA sequences in the sample encode the same CDR3. Library preparation used the immunoSEQ multiplex PCR assay. The multiplex PCR relied on a mix of 60 forward primers for TCR Vbeta segments and 13 reverse primers for TCR Jbeta segments. The CDR3 region of rearranged TCR beta genes was amplified from genomic DNA with a multiplex PCR assay. The amplified TCR beta libraries were sequenced on the Illumina HiSeq System as 87-base-pair reads. For the original study's pipeline: Across the 670 or so repertoires, a later analysis counted 80 million or so unique TCR beta chains, 8.5 million to 12 million of which were shared by at least two donors. To remove PCR and sequencing errors, raw reads were error-corrected and collapsed into unique sequences using a nearest-neighbor algorithm that merged closely related sequences. CDR3 sequences were aligned to IMGT reference sequences to assign V, D and J gene segments. Each retained sequence needed at least a six-nucleotide match to both a V gene segment and a J gene segment. Rearrangements were called productive when the CDR3 lacked stop codons and stayed in frame with V and J; all others were non-productive. Following IMGT convention, CDR3 was defined as the stretch from the second conserved V-encoded cysteine up to the conserved J-encoded phenylalanine. The earlier analysis of about 570 of the donors excluded any sequence lacking an unambiguous match to a single V gene segment. In an earlier analysis of roughly 600 of the donors, a V segment was called functional when productive rearrangements were above 56.7%, and segregating when the standard deviation between donors exceeded 5%. A statistical classification framework was built to diagnose cytomegalovirus status from the catalog of TCR beta chain sequences. A later analysis assigned V and J genes by comparing TCR nucleotide sequences with IMGT/GENE-DB human TR gene sequences. A later analysis assigned CDR3 sequences and most-parsimonious VDJ recombination scenarios with the TCRdist pipeline. In a later analysis, each TCR beta chain was defined by its CDR3 amino acid sequence together with its V-gene family, and reads without a unique V-gene family were excluded. In a later analysis, nearly 600 highly shared, low-generation-probability nucleotide sequences were removed to address suspected cross-contamination and a sequencing artifact. In a later analysis, a clonal expansion index for each public chain was calculated from normalized within-repertoire ranks of inferred template counts. In a later analysis, generation probabilities were computed with a VDJ recombination model fitted to out-of-frame rearrangements, and the resulting probabilities were checked against IGoR. In a later analysis, TCR-TCR, TCR-HLA and TCR-CMV co-occurrence was scored with hypergeometric tests, and a repertoire-size bias correction was applied to TCR pairs. To estimate false discovery rates, a later analysis permuted the HLA or CMV assignments 20 times. In a later analysis, co-occurring TCRs were grouped using DBSCAN, and TCRdist sequence similarity was added for clustering within HLA-allele-positive subsets. For co-occurrence clustering, repertoires with fewer than 30,000 or more than 120,000 public chains were excluded, along with roughly 5 repertoires with anomalous nucleotide sharing. TCRdb took this table from immuneACCESS and kept in-frame rearrangements with V and J called. Such tables lack part of the clones; where checked against another copy, unresolved V genes explain under half of the gap, and the rest is unexplained. That table is the source of V, J and clone size, and D and trimming were worked out from the DNA. The sample table records approximately 44,000 clones; over 75% of these occur just once. The leading ten clones occupy approximately 3% of the sample.

The cohort consisted of 650 to 850 healthy bone marrow donors. Cohort members were all nominally healthy when sampled, although unrecorded immune exposures were likely present. The donor tested CMV seronegative, placing the donor among the 352 seronegative members of the cohort. Each donor provided a peripheral blood sample, and peripheral blood mononuclear cells were used for TCR beta sequencing. Genomic DNA was extracted from the blood cell samples with the Qiagen DNeasy Blood Extraction Kit. The CDR3 contains 13 residues, cysteine and phenylalanine counted. The sequence is cut down to CDR3 DNA, 39 bases in frame from base 1. The germline V gene sets CDR1 to MDHEN and CDR2 to SYDVKM. Deletion took 1 base off V and 0 bases off J, with a span of 4 bases between the germline ends. This entry comes from a study of cytomegalovirus exposure and HLA in healthy donors (dated by TCRdb to 2016 to 2017). In the study overall: An earlier analysis of approximately 640 of the donors reported 250 to 350 Gb of sequence data and roughly 100 million unique TCR beta sequences from 150 million to 200 million T cells. Four or five DR-DQ haplotypes were treated as single units for association and clustering because of strong linkage in the cohort. To decide whether each TCR beta V gene segment behaved as functional or pseudogenic, an earlier analysis of nearly 600 of the donors relied on high-throughput TCR beta sequencing. To predict cytomegalovirus infection status, the study combined high-throughput TCR immunosequencing, statistical association of individual TCRs with disease status, and machine learning. The later analysis used no new phenotypic data to find candidate immune exposures, relying instead on TCR beta sequences and their occurrence across donors. A later analysis re-examined previously published TCR beta repertoires from roughly 650 donors and added high-resolution HLA genotyping to investigate patterns of TCR occurrence. The T cell repertoires of 550 to 850 subjects were profiled by immunosequencing and related to cytomegalovirus serostatus. Genome-wide SNP genotypes for about 65% of the 666 donors were used in a later genetic analysis, which treated that subset as a discovery cohort. Every repertoire in the discovery cohort had been generated on one and the same sequencing platform. The genetic ancestry cluster associated with self-reported Caucasian donors included about 81% of the 300 to 400 genotyped donors. Among a few hundred genotyped donors of the cohort, an average of approximately 240,000 unique TCR beta nucleotide sequences were sequenced per donor, around 20% of them non-productive. The study aimed to test whether cataloging public T cell receptors could reveal signatures of past pathogen exposure. An early release that covered roughly 600 HLA-typed donors contained approximately 320 gigabases of sequencing data and tens of millions of unique TCR sequences. In addition to the first cohort of 666 subjects, a separate validation cohort of 120 different subjects was used. Donor age, sex, ethnicity and CMV serostatus were compiled alongside the repertoire data. Class I and class II HLA loci were covered by the typing at four-digit resolution. The number of typed donors differed by locus: 629-630 for A, B, C, DRB1 and DQB1; about 520 for DQA1; 606 for DPA1; and roughly 450 for DPB1. The investigation overall reported the following: Presence/absence analyses assumed roughly uniform sequencing depth across donors, an assumption that may not hold. According to a later analysis, most CMV-associated TCR beta chains appeared to be HLA-restricted, and the HLA associations seemed to be driven largely by CMV exposure. In a later analysis, HLA-associated TCR beta chains showed more clonal expansion and lower generation probabilities than non-associated chains that were equally common. Roughly 17 rarely observed V segments, including chromosome 9 orphons, were excluded from the earlier analysis of 550 to 700 of the donors because counts were too low. The cohort was sequenced for TCR beta chains only, and without alpha or paired-chain data the features that could be detected were limited. When HLA alleles, especially DR and DQ, strongly co-occurred, TCR associations were difficult to assign to individual alleles. Several of the top co-occurrence clusters appeared to be linked to parvovirus B19, influenza, CMV and Epstein-Barr virus, according to a later analysis. The study gave a list of around 170 TCR beta chains associated with cytomegalovirus. In vitro tests confirmed that a few of the cytomegalovirus-associated TCR beta chains recognize cytomegalovirus antigens. While some public TCRs were present in many individuals, most TCR sequences turned up only very rarely across donors. Linkage disequilibrium might explain the correlated functional status among segregating V segments, but an unknown experimental factor could not be ruled out. The classifier was reported to diagnose cytomegalovirus status with high specificity and sensitivity in both the original and validation cohorts. In a later genetic analysis, fewer N-insertions in productive TCRs were reported among donors in an Asian-associated ancestry cluster than the roughly 670-donor mean. The sequencing pipeline was judged likely to have produced a cluster of highly shared sequence variants as a technical artifact. According to the authors, the approach could potentially be generalized to other disease states and immunological phenotypes. In a later analysis, TCR association rates were found to vary across HLA loci, with the most associated TCRs seen for DRB1 alleles and the fewest for HLA-C alleles. V-gene and J-gene trimming of TCR beta chains was associated with a missense DCLRE1C variant in a later genetic analysis, and the association was replicated in an independent cohort. In an earlier analysis of 450 to 750 of the donors, most TCR beta V segments appeared in productive rearrangements about 87% or about 30% of the time, broadly matching IMGT annotations. Because HLA typing was unavailable for some donors at each locus, only the typed subset was used in association tests. Some IMGT-functional V segments, including TRBV6-2 and TRBV6-3, could not be distinguished by the 87-base-pair reads and were therefore excluded. A later analysis associated about 17,000 TCR beta sequences with specific HLA alleles at a false discovery rate of 0.05. A further reported finding was that TCR beta sequences accurately predicted the HLA-A and HLA-B alleles for most subjects in the first cohort. CMV serostatus was the only immune exposure information available for the cohort.

This chain joins TRBV28 to TRBJ2-7, with no confidently assigned D gene. The sequenced material came from PBMCs. The sequence was obtained from a man aged 50 to 60 in good health and CMV-seronegative. Here the CDR3 is given as CASSLSVSYEQYF. The sequence in DNA is TGTGCCAGCAGTTTATCAGTCTCCTACGAGCAGTACTTC. Supplemented by the reference TRBV28 and TRBJ2-7 proteins around the CDR3, the complete variable domain is DVKVTQSSRYLVKRTGEKVFLECVQDMDHENMFWYRQDPGLGLRLIYFSYDVKMKEKGDIPEGYSVSREKKERFSLILESASTNQTSMYLCASSLSVSYEQYFGPGTRLTVT.